The entry below describes one T cell receptor (beta chain). Participants were aged roughly 18 to 90 years, lived in 20 to 30 US areas, and enrolled virtually. Self-reported history from a screening survey and questionnaire set each donor's cohort. V was pared by 3 bases and J by 1 base, with 7 bases between. The germline V gene encodes CDR1 KGHSH and CDR2 LQKENI. The CDR3 consists of 14 residues. In the authors' workflow: Estimated nucleated cell counts came from reference gene primer amplification. Some clones are missing from TCRdb's copy, which holds only in-frame ones; the method was immunoSEQ multiplex PCR. Clone size and the V and J calls come from that table; the DNA yielded D and trimming. The sample has approximately 400,000 clones; approximately 89% are singletons. This sample was included in a study of blood T cell repertoires in COVID-19.

The sequencing input was PBMCs or T cells enriched from blood (not recorded which). This TCR derives from a man aged 25 to 40 who had recovered from COVID-19. This chain connects TRBV18 to TRBJ1-3; D gene uncertain. The DNA for the CDR3 is TGTGCCAGCTCACCTGATACTTCTGGAAACACCATATATTTT. Translating gives CASSPDTSGNTIYF. The full variable domain, completed using reference TRBV18 and TRBJ1-3, is NAGVMQNPRHLVRRRGQEARLRCSPMKGHSHVYWYRQLPEEGLKFMVYLQKENIIDESGMPKERFSAEFPKEGPSILRIQQVVRGDSAAYFCASSPDTSGNTIYFGEGSWLTVV.